The 29 T cell receptor beta chains below come from one sample, sequenced in a study of blood T cell repertoires in COVID-19. Sequencing used immunoSEQ multiplex PCR; TCRdb keeps in-frame clones, though not all of them. The profile shows approximately 280,000 clones, around 85% of them singletons. Sequences were obtained from peripheral blood. Receptor source: a woman aged 70-85 years with acute or convalescent COVID-19.

The chain carries TRBV6-5 and TRBJ2-1; TRBD2 matches 12 bases. The CDR3 runs 14 residues. From germline, CDR1 is MNHEY and CDR2 SVGAGI. V was clipped by 11 bases and J by 7 bases; unmatched bases: 9. CDR3 bases: TGTGCCGGTTGGACTAGCGGGGAGAGGAATGAGCAGTTCTTC. This gives the protein CAGWTSGERNEQFF.

CDR3 region: CASSYVTNQPQHF. CDR3 DNA sequence: TGTGCCAGCAGTTACGTAACAAATCAGCCCCAGCATTTT. This sequence joins TRBV6-5 and TRBJ1-5, with no clear D. CDR3 length: 13 residues. V was cut by 2 bases and J by 4 bases, with 6 bases left in between. Germline V gene data show CDR1 as MNHEY and CDR2 as SVGAGI.

The chain employs TRBV19 and TRBJ1-2; 8 bases fit TRBD1. The J segment lost 3 bases and the V segment lost 3 bases, leaving 6 bases of the junction unmatched. The germline gives CDR1 LNHDA, CDR2 SQIVND (reference sequence). The CDR3 has 15 residues. The CDR3 sequence is CASSMPHRGDYGYTF. The DNA for the CDR3 is TGTGCCAGTAGTATGCCCCACAGGGGGGACTATGGCTACACCTTC.

The J gene is TRBJ1-1, the V gene TRBV5-6; D gene uncertain. Trimming shortened V by 2 bases and J by 0 bases, and 14 bases separated the two germline ends. The CDR3 is 16 residues long. Germline V gene lookup returns CDR1 SGHDT and CDR2 YYEEEE. CDR3 in DNA: TGTGCCAGCAGCTTTGAGGTTCCCCGGGTGAACACTGAAGCTTTCTTT. This sequence encodes CASSFEVPRVNTEAFF.

This chain uses TRBV5-1 with TRBJ2-1; 7 bases align to TRBD2. V lost 0 bases to trimming and J lost 7 bases; unmatched junction nucleotides: 4. Per the germline V gene, CDR1 is SGHRS and CDR2 is YFSETQ. The CDR3 is 14 residues long. CDR3 sequence reads: CASSLGGGENEQFF. DNA for the CDR3: TGCGCCAGCAGCTTGGGCGGGGGTGAGAATGAGCAGTTCTTC.

The chain recombines TRBV7-2 with TRBJ2-2; 7 positions match TRBD2. The CDR3 sequence is 16 residues long. Germline V gene lookup returns CDR1 SGHTA and CDR2 FQGNSA. V lost 5 bases, J lost 6 bases, and 12 bases stayed unmatched. The CDR3 DNA reads TGTGCCAGCAGCCTACAGCCCAGCGGGGCGGCCGGGGAGCTGTTTTTT. Amino acids: CASSLQPSGAAGELFF.

The chain employs TRBV5-1 and TRBJ2-1; 11 nucleotides agree with TRBD2. Trimming cost V 5 bases and J 6 bases; bases outside gene matches: 13. In germline, CDR1 is SGHRS, CDR2 YFSETQ. The CDR3 has 17 amino acids. This CDR3 reads CASRFRSTSGAANEQFF. The CDR3 DNA reads as TGCGCCAGCAGGTTTAGGTCGACTAGCGGGGCGGCCAATGAGCAGTTCTTC.

The rearrangement links TRBV20-1 to TRBJ2-4, with D perhaps TRBD2 (5 bases). Germline CDR1 DFQATT, CDR2 SNEGSKA (reference sequence). Trimming took 5 bases from V and 8 from J, leaving 10 bases between them. The CDR3 runs 11 residues. In nucleotides, the CDR3 is TGCAGTGCTCCCAGGCGGGACATTCAGTACTTC. This codes for CSAPRRDIQYF.

The CDR3 nucleotides are TGTGCCAGCAGCTTGACACAGGGAGTCTACGAGCAGTACTTC. It yields the protein CASSLTQGVYEQYF. J is TRBJ2-7 and V is TRBV11-2, with D maybe TRBD1 (6 bases). This CDR3 has 14 amino acids. Trimming took off 3 bases at V and 3 bases at J, with 12 bases between the two ends. CDR1 is SGHAT, CDR2 FQNNGV, per germline.

J is TRBJ1-2 and V is TRBV7-2, with 8 bases fitting TRBD1. This CDR3 has 14 residues. Trimming cost V 2 bases and J 6 bases; bases outside gene matches: 5. Germline CDR1 reads SGHTA; CDR2 reads FQGNSA. The CDR3 nucleotides are TGTGCCAGCAGCTTACTTCAGGGGGCTGATGGCTACACCTTC. As protein: CASSLLQGADGYTF.

This rearrangement joins TRBV10-1 to TRBJ2-2, with D possibly matching TRBD1 (5 bases). Per germline, CDR1 WNHNN and CDR2 SYGVQD (reference sequence). The CDR3 is made up of 13 amino acids. V lost 8 bases and J lost 1, with 8 bases in between. The CDR3 protein is CASGQLNTGELFF. CDR3 DNA: TGCGCCAGCGGACAACTGAACACCGGGGAGCTGTTTTTT.

This chain's CDR3 is CASRPHRGGEKLFF. As DNA, the CDR3 is TGTGCCAGCAGACCACACAGGGGTGGCGAAAAACTGTTTTTT. The chain is built from TRBV2 and TRBJ1-4; 7 bases agree with TRBD1. The CDR3 has 14 amino acids. J lost 8 bases, V lost 6 bases, and 9 bases had no gene match. Per germline, CDR1 SNHLY and CDR2 FYNNEI.

The genes are TRBV6-4 and TRBJ1-2; D is perhaps TRBD1 (6 bases). The CDR3 loop spans 13 amino acids. The V end was cut by 4 bases, the J end by 3 bases, with 9 bases between. CDR1 MRHNA and CDR2 SNTAGT come from the germline V gene. The CDR3 loop is CASSAGTYYGYTF. CDR3 nucleotide sequence: TGTGCCAGCAGTGCCGGGACATACTATGGCTACACCTTC.

J is TRBJ2-1 and V is TRBV5-1; D remains ambiguous. Germline values: CDR1 SGHRS, CDR2 YFSETQ. Trimming shortened V by 4 bases and J by 0 bases, and 11 bases separated the two germline ends. This CDR3 comprises 15 residues. The CDR3 is CASSVTQSSYNEQFF. The CDR3 DNA sequence: TGCGCCAGCAGCGTTACTCAAAGCTCCTACAATGAGCAGTTCTTC.

The chain couples TRBV6-5 to TRBJ1-3, with TRBD1 matching over 12 bases. Trimming cost V 6 bases and J 5 bases; bases outside gene matches: 2. The germline V gene has CDR1 MNHEY and CDR2 SVGAGI. The CDR3 runs to 14 residues. The CDR3 DNA follows: TGTGCCAGCAGGGGACAGGGGGCCCGAAACACCATATATTTT. It yields the protein CASRGQGARNTIYF.

The V gene is TRBV16, the J gene TRBJ2-3; a possible D gene is TRBD2 (5 bases). The V and J ends lost 4 bases and 8 bases respectively, with 10 bases between them. Germline values: CDR1 KGHSY, CDR2 FQNENV. This CDR3 comprises 12 residues. For the CDR3, the DNA is TGTGCCAGCAGCCCCACCCGGGGTACGCAGTATTTT. Residues: CASSPTRGTQYF.

The V gene is TRBV5-5, the J gene TRBJ1-1; 12 nucleotides match TRBD1. Trimming at V came to 0 bases and at J to 7 bases, leaving 13 bases not matched to a gene. From germline, CDR1 is SGHKS and CDR2 YYEKEE (reference sequence). There are 18 residues in the CDR3. The CDR3 nucleotides read TGTGCCAGCAGCTTGGTTTTGGGGTTCGGGACAGGGGGCGTTGAAGCTTTCTTT. Protein sequence: CASSLVLGFGTGGVEAFF.

The chain combines TRBV30 with TRBJ2-7; D is perhaps TRBD1 (7 bases). The CDR3 sequence is 14 residues long. Germline CDR1 is GTSNPN and CDR2 is SVGIG (reference sequence). V shed 4 bases and J shed 2 bases, with 15 bases lying between them. The CDR3 DNA reads TGTGCCTGGATCCCCAGGGGGGTCCCCTACGAGCAGTACTTC. Translating gives CAWIPRGVPYEQYF.

This clone has just one count. The chain joins TRBV2 to TRBJ2-4; tentatively, D is TRBD1 (6 bases). Germline V CDR1 and CDR2: SNHLY, FYNNEI. V dropped 6 bases and J dropped 5 bases, with 11 bases sitting between them. The length of the CDR3 is 13 residues. The CDR3 bases are TGTGCCAGCAGCGGGACAAATGAAAACATTCAGTACTTC. Its translation: CASSGTNENIQYF.

The chain employs TRBV5-4 and TRBJ1-4; no clear D gene. CDR1 is SGHNT and CDR2 is YYREEE in the germline V gene (reference sequence). The CDR3 is 16 residues long. Trimming left V 4 bases short and J 4 bases short, with 17 bases between. The CDR3 DNA is TGTGCCAGCAGCCCCCGCCCGGAGGTCGGTAATGAAAAACTGTTTTTT. Its translation is CASSPRPEVGNEKLFF.

This clone was seen a handful of times. This sequence joins TRBV25-1 and TRBJ1-2, with D perhaps TRBD1 (5 bases). CDR1 is MGHDK, CDR2 SYGVNS, per germline. V gave up 8 bases and J gave up 2 bases, with 9 bases separating them. The CDR3 length is 12 residues. CDR3: CASGAGNYGYTF. DNA for the CDR3: TGTGCCAGCGGCGCAGGGAACTATGGCTACACCTTC.

CDR3 in amino acids: CARGDTTDTQYF. CDR3 DNA sequence: TGTGCCAGAGGGGACACCACAGATACGCAGTATTTT. The V gene is TRBV2, the J gene TRBJ2-3, with TRBD1 as a possible D gene (6 bases). Trimming stripped 9 bases from V and 2 bases from J, with 9 bases between. Germline assignment: CDR1 SNHLY and CDR2 FYNNEI. The CDR3 runs to 12 residues. The complete variable domain, with remaining parts taken from reference TRBV2 and TRBJ2-3, reads EPEVTQTPSHQVTQMGQEVILRCVPISNHLYFYWYRQILGQKVEFLVSFYNNEISEKSEIFDDQFSVERPDGSNFTLKIRSTKLEDSAMYFCARGDTTDTQYFGPGTRLTVL.

J is TRBJ2-7 and V is TRBV19; TRBD1 agrees at 7 bases. In germline, CDR1 is LNHDA, CDR2 SQIVND (reference sequence). CDR3 length: 13 residues. Trimming at V came to 4 bases and at J to 0 bases, leaving 0 bases not matched to a gene. The CDR3 sequence: CASSRDSSYEQYF. As DNA, the CDR3 is TGTGCCAGTAGTAGGGACAGCTCCTACGAGCAGTACTTC. The complete variable domain, with remaining parts taken from reference TRBV19 and TRBJ2-7, reads DGGITQSPKYLFRKEGQNVTLSCEQNLNHDAMYWYRQDPGQGLRLIYYSQIVNDFQKGDIAEGYSVSREKKESFPLTVTSAQKNPTAFYLCASSRDSSYEQYFGPGTRLTVT.

The chain has TRBV6-1 and TRBJ2-6, with 8 bases identical to TRBD1. J was trimmed by 1 base and V by 4 bases; bases with no gene match: 9. Germline V lookup: CDR1 MNHNS, CDR2 SASEGT. This CDR3 is 18 amino acids long. As DNA, the CDR3 is TGTGCCAGCAGTGCCCCCAGGGGGCTAGGATCTGGGGCCAACGTCCTGACTTTC. Protein: CASSAPRGLGSGANVLTF.

The CDR3: CASCQDSYEQYF. The CDR3 nucleotides are TGTGCCAGCTGCCAGGACTCCTACGAGCAGTACTTC. This chain links TRBV7-8 with TRBJ2-7; unclear D gene. The CDR3 has 12 residues. Germline-derived CDR1 and CDR2 are SGHVS and FQNEAQ. V was shortened by 8 bases and J by 0 bases, with 8 bases between the two germline ends.

There are a few counts of this clone. The V gene is TRBV6-5, the J gene TRBJ1-5; 10 bases align to TRBD1. The CDR3 sequence is 14 residues long. After removal of 7 bases from V and 7 bases from J, the junction contained 7 bases not matched to a gene. CDR1 and CDR2 from the germline V gene are MNHEY and SVGAGI. In DNA, the CDR3 is TGTGCCAGCATGCGCGGGACAGGGGACCAGCCCCAGCATTTT. As protein: CASMRGTGDQPQHF.

This clone was recorded only once. V is TRBV30 and J is TRBJ1-5; tentative D call: TRBD1 (6 bases). This CDR3 has 14 amino acids. Germline V gene sequence: CDR1 GTSNPN, CDR2 SVGIG (reference sequence). Trimming removed 0 bases at V and 2 bases at J, with 8 bases between. Here the CDR3 DNA reads TGTGCCTGGAGTGTCGCAGGGGGCAATCAGCCCCAGCATTTT. Amino acids: CAWSVAGGNQPQHF.

Written as DNA, the CDR3 is TGCGCCAGCAGCCCACGGGGGGACATTGTGTATGGCTACACCTTC. Translation: CASSPRGDIVYGYTF. V is TRBV5-1 and J is TRBJ1-2; tentative D call: TRBD1 (6 bases). The CDR3 length is 15 residues. CDR1 SGHRS and CDR2 YFSETQ come from the germline V gene. Trimming left V 4 bases short and J 5 bases short, with 18 bases between.

Comment on this clone: Other DNA sequences in the same sample also yield this CDR3. J is TRBJ1-6 and V is TRBV6-5; 9 bases map to TRBD1. J gave up 7 bases and V 7 bases, and 5 bases lay outside the gene matches. The germline gives CDR1 MNHEY, CDR2 SVGAGI. The CDR3 consists of 14 residues. CDR3 amino acids: CASIRGTGNSPLHF. The CDR3 nucleotides read TGTGCCAGCATCCGAGGGACAGGGAATTCACCCCTCCACTTT.